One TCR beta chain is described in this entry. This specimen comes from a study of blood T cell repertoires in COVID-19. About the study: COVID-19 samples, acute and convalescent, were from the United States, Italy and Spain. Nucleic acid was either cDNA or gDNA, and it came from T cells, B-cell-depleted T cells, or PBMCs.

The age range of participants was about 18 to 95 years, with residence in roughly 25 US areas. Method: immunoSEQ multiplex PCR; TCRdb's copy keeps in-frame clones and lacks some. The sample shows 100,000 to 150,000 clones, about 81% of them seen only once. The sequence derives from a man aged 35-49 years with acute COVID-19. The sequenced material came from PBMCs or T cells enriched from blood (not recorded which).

For the CDR3, the DNA is TGTGCCAGCAGCCCCCGGGGGAACACAGATACGCAGTATTTT. Protein: CASSPRGNTDTQYF. The chain combines TRBV11-2 with TRBJ2-3, with D possibly being TRBD2 (6 bases). Trimming pared 5 bases from V and 2 bases from J, leaving 11 bases between. Germline V CDR1 and CDR2: SGHAT, FQNNGV. There are 14 residues in the CDR3.